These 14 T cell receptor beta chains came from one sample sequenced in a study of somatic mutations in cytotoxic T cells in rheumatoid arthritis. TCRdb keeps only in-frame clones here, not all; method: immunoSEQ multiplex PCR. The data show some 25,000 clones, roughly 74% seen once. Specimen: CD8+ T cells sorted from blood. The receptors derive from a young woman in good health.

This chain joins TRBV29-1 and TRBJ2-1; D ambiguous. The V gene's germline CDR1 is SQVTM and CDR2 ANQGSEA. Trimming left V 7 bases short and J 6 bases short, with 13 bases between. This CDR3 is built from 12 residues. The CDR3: CSGWEAINEQFF. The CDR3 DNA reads TGCAGCGGATGGGAAGCGATCAATGAGCAGTTCTTC.

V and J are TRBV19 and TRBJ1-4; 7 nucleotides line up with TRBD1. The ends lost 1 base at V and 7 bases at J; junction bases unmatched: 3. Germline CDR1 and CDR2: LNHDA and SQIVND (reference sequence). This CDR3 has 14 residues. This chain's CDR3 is CASSIAGTAEKLFF. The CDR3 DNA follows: TGTGCCAGTAGTATAGCCGGGACAGCTGAAAAACTGTTTTTT.

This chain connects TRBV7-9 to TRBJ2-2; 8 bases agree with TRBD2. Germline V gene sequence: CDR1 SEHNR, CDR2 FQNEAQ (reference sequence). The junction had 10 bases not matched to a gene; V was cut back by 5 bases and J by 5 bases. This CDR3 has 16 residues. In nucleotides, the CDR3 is TGTGCCAGCAGCCTGGTGGCAGGCGGGAGGACCGGGGAGCTGTTTTTT. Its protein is CASSLVAGGRTGELFF.

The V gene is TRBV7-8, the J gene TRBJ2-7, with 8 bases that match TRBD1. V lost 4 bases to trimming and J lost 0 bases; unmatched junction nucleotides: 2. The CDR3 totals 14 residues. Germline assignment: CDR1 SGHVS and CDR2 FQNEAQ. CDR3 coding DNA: TGTGCCAGCAGCTATGACAGGGGCTCCTACGAGCAGTACTTC. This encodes CASSYDRGSYEQYF.

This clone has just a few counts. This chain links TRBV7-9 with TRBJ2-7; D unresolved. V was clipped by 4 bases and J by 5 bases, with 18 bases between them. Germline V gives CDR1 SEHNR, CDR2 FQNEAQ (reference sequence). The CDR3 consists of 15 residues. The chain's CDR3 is CASSSTQTQTHEQYF. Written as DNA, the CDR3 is TGTGCCAGCAGCTCTACCCAGACACAGACCCACGAGCAGTACTTC. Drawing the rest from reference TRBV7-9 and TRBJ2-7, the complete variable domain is DTGVSQNPRHKITKRGQNVTFRCDPISEHNRLYWYRQTLGQGPEFLTYFQNEAQLEKSRLLSDRFSAERPKGSFSTLEIQRTEQGDSAMYLCASSSTQTQTHEQYFGPGTRLTVT.

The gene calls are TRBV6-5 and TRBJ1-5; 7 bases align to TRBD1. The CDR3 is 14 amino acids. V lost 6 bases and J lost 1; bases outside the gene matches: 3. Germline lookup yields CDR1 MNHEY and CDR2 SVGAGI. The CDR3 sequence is CASSPGQSNQPQHF. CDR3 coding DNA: TGTGCCAGCAGCCCGGGACAGAGCAATCAGCCCCAGCATTTT.

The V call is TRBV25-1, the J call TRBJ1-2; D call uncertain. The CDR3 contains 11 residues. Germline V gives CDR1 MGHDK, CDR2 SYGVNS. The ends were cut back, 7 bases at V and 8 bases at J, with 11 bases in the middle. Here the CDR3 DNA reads TGTGCCAGCATATCGCGTTTGGGCTACACCTTC. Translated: CASISRLGYTF.

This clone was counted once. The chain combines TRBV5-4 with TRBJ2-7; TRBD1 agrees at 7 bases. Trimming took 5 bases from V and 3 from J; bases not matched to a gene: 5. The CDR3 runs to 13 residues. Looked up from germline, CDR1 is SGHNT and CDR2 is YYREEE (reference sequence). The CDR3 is CASSYDRDYEQYV. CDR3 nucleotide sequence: TGTGCCAGCAGTTATGACAGGGACTACGAGCAGTACGTC.

CDR3 DNA: TGTGCCAGCAGCCTACGACAGGGGGCATACACCGGGGAGCTGTTTTTT. Its protein product is CASSLRQGAYTGELFF. The chain uses TRBV7-6 and TRBJ2-2, with 10 bases fitting TRBD1. CDR3 size: 16 residues. Germline values: CDR1 SGHVS, CDR2 FNYEAQ. V lost 5 bases, J lost 3 bases, and 6 bases stayed unmatched.

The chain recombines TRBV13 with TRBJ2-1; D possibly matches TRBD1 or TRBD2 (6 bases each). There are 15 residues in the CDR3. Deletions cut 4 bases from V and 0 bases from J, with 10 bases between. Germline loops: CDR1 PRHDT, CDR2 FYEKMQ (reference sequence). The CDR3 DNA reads TGTGCCAGCAGCTCGAGGGGGGACTCCTACAATGAGCAGTTCTTC. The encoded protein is CASSSRGDSYNEQFF.

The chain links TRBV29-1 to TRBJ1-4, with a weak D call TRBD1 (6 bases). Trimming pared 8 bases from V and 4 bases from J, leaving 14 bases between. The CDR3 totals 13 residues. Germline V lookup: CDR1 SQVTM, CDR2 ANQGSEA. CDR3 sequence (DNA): TGCAGCCAAACCGGGACACATAATGAAAAACTGTTTTTT. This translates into CSQTGTHNEKLFF. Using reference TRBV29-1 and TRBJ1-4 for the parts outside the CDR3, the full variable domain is SAVISQKPSRDICQRGTSLTIQCQVDSQVTMMFWYRQQPGQSLTLIATANQGSEATYESGFVIDKFPISRPNLTFSTLTVSNMSPEDSSIYLCSQTGTHNEKLFFGSGTQLSVL.

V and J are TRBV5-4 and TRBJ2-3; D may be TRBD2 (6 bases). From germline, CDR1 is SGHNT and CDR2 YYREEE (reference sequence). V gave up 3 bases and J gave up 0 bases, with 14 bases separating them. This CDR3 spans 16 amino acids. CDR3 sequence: CASSWGDSPSTDTQYF. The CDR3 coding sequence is TGTGCCAGCAGCTGGGGGGACTCCCCGAGCACAGATACGCAGTATTTT.

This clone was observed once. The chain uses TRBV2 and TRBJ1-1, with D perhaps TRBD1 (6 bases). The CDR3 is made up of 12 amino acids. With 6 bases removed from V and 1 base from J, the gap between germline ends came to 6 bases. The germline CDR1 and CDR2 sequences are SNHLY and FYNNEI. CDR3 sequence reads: CASRTGNTEAFF. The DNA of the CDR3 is TGTGCCAGCAGGACAGGGAACACTGAAGCTTTCTTT.

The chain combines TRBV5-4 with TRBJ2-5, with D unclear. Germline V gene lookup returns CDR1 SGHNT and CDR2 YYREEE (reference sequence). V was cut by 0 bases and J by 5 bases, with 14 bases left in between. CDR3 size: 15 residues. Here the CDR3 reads CASSLAGFLGETQYF. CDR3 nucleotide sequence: TGTGCCAGCAGCTTGGCCGGGTTTCTTGGGGAGACCCAGTACTTC.